This T cell receptor beta chain was documented in a study of cytomegalovirus exposure and HLA in healthy donors. The CDR3 sequence is 15 residues long. Per germline, CDR1 SNHLY and CDR2 FYNNEI. The J segment lost 1 base and the V segment lost 10 bases, leaving 11 bases of the junction unmatched. Healthy bone marrow donors formed the donor group. With regard to this clone: The antigen is not known.

Study-wide results and caveats: Earlier analysis yielded a pattern in which most TCR beta V segments were productive about 87% or about 30% of the time. Rare TCR sequences predominated, though certain public TCRs were found in many donors.

PCR amplification relied on 60 Vbeta primers (plus 13 Jbeta primers). Assay used: immunoSEQ multiplex PCR; TCRdb lists only in-frame clones, some missing. The sample holds 70,000 to 95,000 clones, approximately 65% seen once. The V and J genes are TRBV2 and TRBJ2-3, with 7 bases aligning to TRBD2. The sequence was collected from a woman in her twenties or thirties in good health and CMV-seropositive. Material: PBMCs. This CDR3 is CATTPWGGGTDTQYF. DNA for the CDR3: TGTGCCACCACCCCCTGGGGGGGTGGCACAGATACGCAGTATTTT.